These T cell receptor beta chains were read from a single sample in a study of shared clonotypes between healthy human individuals. TCRdb's copy holds only in-frame clones and misses some; the assay was immunoSEQ multiplex PCR. Here the sample spans roughly 720,000 clones, about 92% being singletons. Specimen: memory CD8+ T cells from PBMCs. These receptors all come from a man aged 18 to 29 in good health. Some clones in this sample may be carry-over from other donors' samples. Both conserved end residues are part of each CDR3. The D gene is left open where the match is weak. Where a row states a size, it is once, few, many or the class of an expanded clone; other rows omit it.

V	size	J	D	DNA	CDR3
TRBV29-1	NA	TRBJ1-2	NA	TGCAGCGTCATCGGGGGTAAAGGAGTGTCGAACTATGGCTACACCTTC	CSVIGGKGVSNYGYTF
TRBV7-8	NA	TRBJ1-2	NA	TGTGCCAGCAGATTGACCATCTCTGGGCTCTATGGCTACACCTTC	CASRLTISGLYGYTF
TRBV5-4	NA	TRBJ1-2	NA	TGTGCCAGCAGCGCCCGACTGACGGCTAACTATGGCTACACCTTC	CASSARLTANYGYTF
TRBV30	NA	TRBJ2-2	NA	TGTGCCTGGAGTGTCGGGAACACCGGGGAGCTGTTTTTT	CAWSVGNTGELFF
TRBV9	NA	TRBJ2-3	NA	TGTGCCAGCAGCGTAGCGGGGCCAGTAAAAACAGATACGCAGTATTTT	CASSVAGPVKTDTQYF
TRBV28	few	TRBJ1-1	NA	TGTGCCAGCACACTCGAAGGCGGGGGCACTGAAGCTTTCTTT	CASTLEGGGTEAFF
TRBV28	NA	TRBJ2-1	NA	TGTGCCAGCAGTTTCCCGGGGGACACGGGAGGCCTTTACTCCTACAATGAGCAGTTCTTC	CASSFPGDTGGLYSYNEQFF
TRBV9	NA	TRBJ2-5	TRBD2	TGTGCCAGCAGCTCATCCGGGACTAGCGGGAGAAGAGAGACCCAGTACTTC	CASSSSGTSGRRETQYF
TRBV19	NA	TRBJ1-6	NA	TGTGCCAGTAGCCAGACAGAAAATAATTCACCCCTCCACTTT	CASSQTENNSPLHF
TRBV10-2	NA	TRBJ2-7	NA	TGCGCCAGCAGTGAGTCCCCATGGACTCGAGTTACGGGGGAGCAGTACTTC	CASSESPWTRVTGEQYF
TRBV7-9	once	TRBJ2-1	NA	TGTGCCAGCAGCTTATCGGCCAGGGGAAAGTTCTTC	CASSLSARGKFF
TRBV9	NA	TRBJ2-3	NA	TGTGCCAGCAGCGTAGAAACAGGTCCTAGCACAGATACGCAGTATTTT	CASSVETGPSTDTQYF
TRBV7-9	NA	TRBJ2-3	TRBD1	TGTGCCAGCAGCTCCCCGACAGGGGAAAGCGATACGCAGTATTTT	CASSSPTGESDTQYF
TRBV7-3	once	TRBJ1-1	NA	TGTGCCAGCAGTCCCCCGGGAGGGGAGGACTTTAGTTCGTTAGCTGAAGCTTTCTTT	CASSPPGGEDFSSLAEAFF
TRBV5-6	once	TRBJ2-7	TRBD1	TGTGCCAGCAGCCCTCCGGGACAGTTTTACGAGCAGTACTTC	CASSPPGQFYEQYF
TRBV6-5	NA	TRBJ2-7	TRBD1	TGTGCCAGCAGGGGGACAGGGGGCGTCCACGAGCAGTACTTC	CASRGTGGVHEQYF
TRBV7-8	NA	TRBJ2-1	TRBD2	TGTGCCAGCAGCGATCGGACTAGCGGGAGTTTTGGGGATGAGCAGTTCTTC	CASSDRTSGSFGDEQFF
TRBV27	NA	TRBJ2-7	NA	TGTGCCAGCGCTGAGGGACGGACCTACGAGCAGTACTTC	CASAEGRTYEQYF
TRBV29-1	NA	TRBJ2-7	TRBD2	TGCAGCGTCCCTAGCGGGAGGGCCGGGGAGCAGTACTTC	CSVPSGRAGEQYF
TRBV2	NA	TRBJ1-5	TRBD1	TGTGCCAGCAGTCTACAATACAGGGGCGATCCAAGCCAGCCCCAGCATTTT	CASSLQYRGDPSQPQHF
TRBV7-9	NA	TRBJ2-2	NA	TGTGCCAGCAGAATTATAGGCGAGACGGCCCCGAACACCGGGGAGCTGTTTTTT	CASRIIGETAPNTGELFF
TRBV19	NA	TRBJ2-1	TRBD1	TGTGCCAGTAGTATCGGGACAGGGGGCTTTGGTGAGCAGTTCTTC	CASSIGTGGFGEQFF
TRBV27	NA	TRBJ2-7	NA	TGTGCCAGCAGTTTAAATAGTGTTTTTGGTTCCCCTGACGAGCAGTACTTC	CASSLNSVFGSPDEQYF
TRBV6-5	NA	TRBJ2-5	TRBD2	TGTGCCAGCAGTGGAACTAGCGGGAGTGTAAAGACCCAGTACTTC	CASSGTSGSVKTQYF
TRBV7-3	NA	TRBJ2-2	NA	TGTGCCAGCAGCTTAGGCAGGGGAGTCGGCACCGGGGAGCTGTTTTTT	CASSLGRGVGTGELFF
TRBV27	once	TRBJ2-7	NA	TGTGCCAGCAGCCTGCGGTCCTACGAGCAGTACTTC	CASSLRSYEQYF
TRBV23-1	once	TRBJ2-7	NA	TGCGCCAGCACCCGACGCCACATACGCCTGAAAGGCTGTAGGTACGAGCAGTACTTC	CASTRRHIRLKGCRYEQYF
TRBV6-5	NA	TRBJ2-1	TRBD1	TGTGCCAGCAGTTACTCGACAGGGTTCTACAATGAGCAGTTCTTC	CASSYSTGFYNEQFF